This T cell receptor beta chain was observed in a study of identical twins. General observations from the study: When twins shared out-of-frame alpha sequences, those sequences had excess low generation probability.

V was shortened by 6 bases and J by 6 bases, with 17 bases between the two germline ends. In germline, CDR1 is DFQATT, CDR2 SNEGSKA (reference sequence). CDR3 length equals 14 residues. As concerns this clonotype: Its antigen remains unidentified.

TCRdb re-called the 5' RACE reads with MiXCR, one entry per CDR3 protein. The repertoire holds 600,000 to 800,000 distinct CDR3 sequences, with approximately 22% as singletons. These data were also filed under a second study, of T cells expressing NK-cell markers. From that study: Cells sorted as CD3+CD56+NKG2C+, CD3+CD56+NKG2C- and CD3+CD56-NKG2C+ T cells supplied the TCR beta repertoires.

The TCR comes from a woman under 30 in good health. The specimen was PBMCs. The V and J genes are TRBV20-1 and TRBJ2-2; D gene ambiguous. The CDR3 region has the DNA TGCAGTGCCAGGCAGGAGCCAATGGCCGGGGAGCTGTTTTTT. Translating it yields CSARQEPMAGELFF.